This TCR beta chain was sequenced in a study of T cell responses to AZD1222 COVID-19 vaccine (dated by TCRdb to about 2021). About the study as a whole: TCR sequencing covered roughly 230 trial participants: 200 to 220 given two doses of AZD1222 and 26 given two doses of MenACWY control vaccine. Trial participants were enrolled by age into 18-55, 56-69 and 70-plus year subgroups, with roughly 160, 29 and 62 TCR-sequenced participants respectively. Results the study describes overall, beyond this receptor: Participants were mostly white British, with more females than males. The authors suggested clonal diversity may have been underestimated. CD4 TCRs associated with the vaccine covered the entire spike protein, and the dominant responses were in regions 160-218 and 743-854. No day 14 peak-response samples were available, so repertoires were characterized only after the peak T cell response. After two AZD1222 doses, both the breadth and the depth of spike-specific TCRs were significantly higher than at day 0 and than in MenACWY recipients. Conclusions about previously exposed vaccinees are limited because only six or seven AZD1222 recipients were SARS-CoV-2 seropositive at baseline. In the small 56-69-year group, the increase in depth fell short of significance, most likely because of low power. Reportedly, almost half of the unique spike-specific TCRs recognized epitopes lying outside the regions that are mutated in the B.1.351 and B.1.1.7 variants.

Taken with the paper, the label for time point translates to: about 28 days (+/-7) after the second vaccine dose. Because spike-specific TCR depth and breadth did not differ between the two schedules, AZD1222 recipients who got a second dose at roughly 4 weeks were pooled with those who got a second dose at roughly 12 weeks. The vaccinee samples were drawn from two UK trials, COV001 and COV002, one of which was a single-blind randomized controlled phase 2/3 trial testing AZD1222 (ChAdOx1 nCoV-19) in healthy adults. For TCRbeta chain sequencing, PBMC samples from trial participants were taken at day 0 and at day 28 after the second dose. Concerning this clone: The specificity of this receptor is unknown. No qualities accompany the bases; no much larger clone lies one base away.

The CDR3 regions of human TCRbeta chains were analyzed by immunosequencing. The published analysis was carried out like this. TCRs in the repertoires were compared against a reference library of SARS-CoV-2-specific TCRs that had been generated with the MIRA antigen-specificity platform. Breadth was defined as the fraction of unique TCRs that were SARS-CoV-2-associated. Depth was defined as the fraction of total T cells that were SARS-CoV-2-associated. Using the MIRA data, each spike-specific TCR was mapped to the spike region that the TCR reacts to and placed in a CD4 or CD8 class. Log10-transformed breadth and depth values were compared by one-way ANOVA with Sidak's multiple comparisons tests. This is the immuneACCESS table as TCRdb keeps it, with only in-frame sequences that have V and J called. A part of the clones is gone; compared with another copy, unresolved V genes explain less than half, and the rest is unexplained. Clone size and the V and J calls come from that table; the DNA yielded D and trimming. The sample profile shows about 120,000 clones; approximately 92% of them were found once. The ten largest clones take up more than 7% of the sample.

The sequence came from an adult who received the AZD1222 COVID-19 vaccine. This sample comprised peripheral blood, obtained 28 days after the second AZD1222 dose.

The CDR3 corresponds to CASSPLGGDEKLFF. The DNA sequence is as follows: TGTGCCAGCTCACCATTGGGGGGTGATGAAAAACTGTTTTTT. The chain is encoded by TRBV18 joined to TRBJ1-4, and perhaps TRBD1 as D gene, on 5 matching bases. Taken from cysteine to phenylalanine, the CDR3 has 14 residues. The entry retains the CDR3 DNA only, 42 bases that are in frame from base 1. V lost 2 bases and J lost 6 bases; the stretch between them is 10 bases long. As encoded in the germline V gene, CDR1 is KGHSH while CDR2 is LQKENI. The full variable domain, with segments outside the CDR3 supplied by the reference TRBV18 and TRBJ1-4 proteins, appears as NAGVMQNPRHLVRRRGQEARLRCSPMKGHSHVYWYRQLPEEGLKFMVYLQKENIIDESGMPKERFSAEFPKEGPSILRIQQVVRGDSAAYFCASSPLGGDEKLFFGSGTQLSVL.